This TCR beta chain was obtained from a study of T cells after posttransplantation cyclophosphamide. General study results and limits: Donor CD8+ memory clones often dominated recipient blood repertoires at later times. Recipient CMV seropositivity and CMV reactivation strongly tracked TRB clonality. Skin or GI-infiltrating T cells shared few TRB sequences with blood.

The related graft donor's blood sample was taken on the day of bone marrow donation. In this sample, this clone turned up a few times. Its antigen is currently unknown. The CDR3 extends over 16 amino acids. Germline V gene data show CDR1 as SGHAT and CDR2 as FQNNGV. The trim removed 5 bases at V and 3 bases at J, leaving 6 bases unmatched. Some clones are missing from TCRdb's copy, which holds only in-frame ones; the method was immunoSEQ multiplex PCR. The sample presents tens of thousands of clones, none singletons. The sequence came from a man aged 40-49 years in good health, CMV-negative, and a related stem cell transplant donor. Source material: PBMCs. V gene TRBV11-2 combines with J gene TRBJ2-3, with 12 nucleotides matching TRBD2. The CDR3 loop is CASSLLAGGGTDTQYF. CDR3 sequence (DNA): TGTGCCAGCAGCCTACTAGCGGGAGGTGGGACAGATACGCAGTATTTT.